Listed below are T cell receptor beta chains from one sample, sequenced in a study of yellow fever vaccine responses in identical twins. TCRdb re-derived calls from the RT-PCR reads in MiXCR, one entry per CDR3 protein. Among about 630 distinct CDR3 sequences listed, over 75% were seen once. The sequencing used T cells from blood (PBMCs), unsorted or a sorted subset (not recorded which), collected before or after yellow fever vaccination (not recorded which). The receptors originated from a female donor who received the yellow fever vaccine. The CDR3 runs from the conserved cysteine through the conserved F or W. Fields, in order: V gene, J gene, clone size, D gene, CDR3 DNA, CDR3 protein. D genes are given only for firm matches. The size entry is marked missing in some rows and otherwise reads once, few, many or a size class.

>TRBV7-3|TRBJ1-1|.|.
TGTGCCAGCAGCTCCGACCGAGCGAACACTGAAGCTTTCTTT
CASSSDRANTEAFF
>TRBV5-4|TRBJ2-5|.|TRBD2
TGTGCCAGCAGATTGAGCGGGAGTGGAGAGACCCAGTACTTC
CASRLSGSGETQYF
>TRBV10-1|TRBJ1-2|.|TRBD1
TGCGCCAGCAGTAAGACAGGGGTAGACTATGGCTACACCTTC
CASSKTGVDYGYTF
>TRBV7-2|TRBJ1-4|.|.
TGTGCCAGCAGCCGTACACCAGGGGCGACTGATGAAAAACTGTTTTTT
CASSRTPGATDEKLFF
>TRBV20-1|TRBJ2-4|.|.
TGCAGTGGGGGGGCGTCGGGTTTAGCCAAAAACATTCAGTACTTC
CSGGASGLAKNIQYF
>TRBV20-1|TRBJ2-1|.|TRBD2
TGCAGTGCAAGACTAGCGGGAGGTACGAATGAGCAGTTCTTC
CSARLAGGTNEQFF
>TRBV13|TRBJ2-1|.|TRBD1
TGTGCCAGCAGCCTTCAGGGGGCCGGGGAGCAGTTCTTC
CASSLQGAGEQFF
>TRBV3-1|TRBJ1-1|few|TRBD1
TGTGCCAGCAGCCAACCGGACAGGGCTGAAGCTTTCTTT
CASSQPDRAEAFF
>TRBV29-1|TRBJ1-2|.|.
TGCAGCGTTGAGGCAGGGCCCTATGGCTACACCTTC
CSVEAGPYGYTF
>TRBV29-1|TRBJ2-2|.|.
TGCAGCGGCCAGGGTGTACCCGGGGAGCTGTTTTTT
CSGQGVPGELFF
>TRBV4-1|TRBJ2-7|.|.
TGCGCCAGCAGCCCACAGAGCTCCTACGAGCAGTACTTC
CASSPQSSYEQYF
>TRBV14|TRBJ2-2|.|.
TGTGCCAGCAGCAATGAATGGGGCACCGGGGAGCTGTTTTTT
CASSNEWGTGELFF
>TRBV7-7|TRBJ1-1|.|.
TGTGCTAGCAGCCGCGATAGTGGCGCTGAAGCTTTCTTT
CASSRDSGAEAFF